This TCR beta chain stems from a study of shared clonotypes between healthy human individuals. The CDR3 is 13 residues long. Per germline, CDR1 SQVTM and CDR2 ANQGSEA. Trimming pared 6 bases from V and 2 bases from J, leaving 11 bases between. Clones were read by immunoSEQ multiplex PCR, and TCRdb kept only the in-frame ones, dropping some. The sample lists around 720,000 clones, about three quarters occurring once. Material for sequencing was memory CD4+ T cells sorted from blood. Subset meaning: CD45RA-negative fraction. The chain employs TRBV29-1 and TRBJ2-4, with D perhaps TRBD2 (7 bases). This clonotype originated in a woman younger than 45 in good health. CDR3 amino acids: CSVDGGPKNIQYF. The CDR3 DNA is TGCAGCGTCGACGGGGGGCCCAAAAACATTCAGTACTTC.